These 24 T cell receptor beta chains were sequenced from one sample in a study of response to subunit inactivated influenza vaccine. TCRdb used MiXCR to reprocess the RT-PCR reads, holding one entry per CDR3 protein. Counted here are about 520,000 distinct CDR3 sequences, about 25% occurring once; the ten biggest clones make up approximately 2%. Sequences were derived from CD4+ T cells sorted from PBMCs, sampled roughly 5 days after vaccination. The receptors originated from a man aged 50 or older who received an inactivated influenza vaccine.

The count of this clonotype is one. The chain combines TRBV6-5 with TRBJ2-3; D is perhaps TRBD1 (6 bases). This CDR3 has 13 residues. Germline-derived CDR1 and CDR2 are MNHEY and SVGAGI. V lost 2 bases, J lost 7 bases, and 10 bases lay in between. CDR3 region: CASSYPGTNTQYF. The CDR3 coding sequence is TGTGCCAGCAGTTACCCTGGGACAAATACGCAGTATTTT.

Comments on this clonotype: The junction and the germline gene differ at one end; a read error may be behind it. This chain uses TRBV27 with TRBJ2-2; D is undetermined. Germline assignment: CDR1 MNHEY and CDR2 SMNVEV (reference sequence). The CDR3 extends over 16 amino acids. CDR3 DNA sequence: TGTGCCAGCAGTTTATTCGGGCAGGCGAAAACCGGGGAGCTGTTTTTT. It specifies CASSLFGQAKTGELFF.

The V and J genes are TRBV10-3 and TRBJ1-3, with TRBD1 matching over 9 bases. The CDR3 contains 14 residues. Looked up from germline, CDR1 is ENHRY and CDR2 is SYGVKD. J was trimmed by 3 bases and V by 6 bases; bases with no gene match: 3. The CDR3 coding sequence is TGTGCCATCAGCTCGACAGGGGGTGGAAACACCATATATTTT. It encodes CAISSTGGGNTIYF.

This clonotype occurred a few times. This chain links TRBV7-2 with TRBJ2-1, with D unclear. The CDR3 runs 13 residues. Germline V gene sequence: CDR1 SGHTA, CDR2 FQGNSA. V dropped 7 bases and J dropped 6 bases, with 13 bases sitting between them. The DNA for the CDR3 is TGTGCCAGCACACCACCAAACGGCAATGAGCAGTTCTTC. Its translation: CASTPPNGNEQFF.

CDR3 DNA sequence: TGTGCCAGCAGCTTTAGATTACAGGGCATGGAGACCCAGTACTTC. Protein: CASSFRLQGMETQYF. The chain joins TRBV7-9 to TRBJ2-5; D is possibly TRBD1 (6 bases). Looked up from germline, CDR1 is SEHNR and CDR2 is FQNEAQ (reference sequence). The ends were cut back, 3 bases at V and 5 bases at J, with 16 bases in the middle. The CDR3 has 15 residues.

Only a few counts were recorded for this clonotype. The chain uses TRBV10-3 and TRBJ2-7; 10 nucleotides agree with TRBD1. The germline CDR1 and CDR2 sequences are ENHRY and SYGVKD. This CDR3 is 14 amino acids long. Trimming at V came to 6 bases and at J to 5 bases, leaving 7 bases not matched to a gene. The CDR3 loop is CAIRGQGQSHEQYF. DNA of the CDR3: TGTGCCATCAGGGGACAGGGGCAGTCCCACGAGCAGTACTTC.

This chain joins TRBV19 and TRBJ2-1; D possibly corresponds to TRBD2 (5 bases). The germline V and J ends were trimmed by 5 bases and 6 bases, with 11 bases remaining between them. Looked up from germline, CDR1 is LNHDA and CDR2 is SQIVND (reference sequence). The CDR3 contains 13 residues. In DNA, the CDR3 is TGTGCCAGTAGTTCTCGGGGAAGCAATGAGCAGTTCTTC. Residues: CASSSRGSNEQFF.

The rearrangement uses TRBV7-9 and TRBJ2-3; D may be TRBD2 (5 bases). With 1 base removed from V and 1 base from J, the gap between germline ends came to 9 bases. The CDR3 spans 15 residues. The V gene's germline CDR1 is SEHNR and CDR2 FQNEAQ (reference sequence). The CDR3 loop is CASSLGTYGTDTQYF. CDR3 DNA sequence: TGTGCCAGCAGCTTAGGGACTTACGGCACAGATACGCAGTATTTT.

V gene TRBV12-3 or TRBV12-4 combines with J gene TRBJ2-5; 8 nucleotides match TRBD2. V trimming: 1 base; J trimming: 6 bases; junction bases outside the gene matches: 1. The CDR3 loop spans 13 amino acids. The CDR3 DNA is TGTGCCAGCAGTTTAGGCGGGGGGAAGACCCAGTACTTC. Its protein is CASSLGGGKTQYF.

This clonotype showed up just a few times. CDR3 nucleotides: TGTGCCACCAGCGGGGGCATCGCAGATACGCAGTATTTT. It specifies CATSGGIADTQYF. The chain carries TRBV10-3 and TRBJ2-3, with 8 bases aligning to TRBD2. The germline V gene has CDR1 ENHRY and CDR2 SYGVKD. CDR3 length: 13 amino acids. V lost 10 bases, J lost 4 bases, and 7 bases stayed unmatched.

The rearrangement uses TRBV12-3 or TRBV12-4 and TRBJ1-6, with D unclear. The V and J ends lost 6 bases and 0 bases respectively, with 12 bases between them. The CDR3 spans 16 residues. In DNA, the CDR3 is TGTGCCAGCAGCAAAGACCGGAGCTCCTATAATTCACCCCTCCACTTT. Protein sequence: CASSKDRSSYNSPLHF.

This clonotype was recorded a few times. The chain links TRBV5-1 to TRBJ2-2, with D possibly being TRBD1 (6 bases). In germline, CDR1 is SGHRS, CDR2 YFSETQ. The CDR3 extends over 19 amino acids. The V gene lost 0 bases and the J gene lost 1 base, with 19 bases spanning the gap. In nucleotides, the CDR3 is TGCGCCAGCAGCTTGGGGGCCACCTCGACAGGACAGAACACCGGGGAGCTGTTTTTT. Encoded protein: CASSLGATSTGQNTGELFF.

In this sample, this clonotype turned up a few times. The V and J genes are TRBV12-3 or TRBV12-4 and TRBJ1-2; D gene unclear. This CDR3 is 12 amino acids long. Trimming pared 8 bases from V and 10 bases from J, leaving 17 bases between. The CDR3 spells CASSQGRPDYTF. In DNA, the CDR3 is TGTGCCAGCTCCCAAGGGCGGCCAGACTACACCTTC.

This clonotype came up a few times. The rearrangement links TRBV11-2 to TRBJ2-3, with 9 positions matching TRBD1. Per germline, CDR1 SGHAT and CDR2 FQNNGV. This CDR3 has 18 amino acids. V trimming: 5 bases; J trimming: 0 bases; junction bases outside the gene matches: 12. The CDR3 region has the DNA TGTGCCAGCAGCCCTAAACAGGGACAGGGTTACAGCACAGATACGCAGTATTTT. Its protein is CASSPKQGQGYSTDTQYF.

This clonotype turned up a few times. The chain is built from TRBV5-1 and TRBJ2-1; 11 bases are a match to TRBD2. This CDR3 is 17 amino acids long. J lost 2 bases, V lost 1 base, and 5 bases had no gene match. The germline V gene encodes CDR1 SGHRS and CDR2 YFSETQ. As DNA, the CDR3 is TGCGCCAGCAGCTTGTTTGCTAGCGGGAGGACCTACAATGAGCAGTTCTTC. This codes for CASSLFASGRTYNEQFF.

In its sample, this clonotype was seen a few times. The rearrangement links TRBV10-1 to TRBJ1-4; D is undetermined. Trimming took off 9 bases at V and 3 bases at J, with 11 bases between the two ends. The CDR3 has 13 amino acids. From germline, CDR1 is WNHNN and CDR2 SYGVQD (reference sequence). The CDR3 sequence is CARLTAANEKLFF. DNA of the CDR3: TGCGCCAGGCTGACCGCCGCTAATGAAAAACTGTTTTTT.

This clonotype was seen more than once but under ten times. The gene calls are TRBV7-8 and TRBJ2-5; no definite D call. Germline V gene sequence: CDR1 SGHVS, CDR2 FQNEAQ. V was cut by 2 bases and J by 6 bases, with 7 bases left in between. This CDR3 is built from 12 residues. This chain's CDR3 is CASSLSTQTQYF. The CDR3 DNA follows: TGTGCCAGCAGCTTATCCACTCAGACCCAGTACTTC.

This clonotype appeared a few times. The rearrangement links TRBV7-9 to TRBJ2-1, with TRBD2 identical over 14 bases. The germline V gene encodes CDR1 SEHNR and CDR2 FQNEAQ (reference sequence). The junction had 6 bases not matched to a gene; V was cut back by 5 bases and J by 9 bases. The CDR3 is made up of 15 amino acids. CDR3 protein: CASSLTSGRAPEQFF. The CDR3 nucleotides are TGTGCCAGCAGCCTGACTAGCGGGAGGGCCCCTGAGCAGTTCTTC.

This clonotype appeared a few times. The V call is TRBV5-1, the J call TRBJ2-5; 8 nucleotides match TRBD1. The CDR3 is 14 residues long. V dropped 4 bases and J dropped 5; count of bases not matched to a gene: 7. Germline CDR1 reads SGHRS; CDR2 reads YFSETQ. CDR3 DNA: TGCGCCAGCAGCCCCGGACAGGGTGGTGAGACCCAGTACTTC. The encoded protein is CASSPGQGGETQYF.

The rearrangement uses TRBV29-1 and TRBJ2-3; 8 bases map to TRBD2. J lost 7 bases, V lost 4 bases, and 7 bases had no gene match. Germline V CDR1 and CDR2: SQVTM, ANQGSEA. The CDR3 runs to 13 residues. The CDR3 protein is CSVGETSGHTQYF. The CDR3 region has the DNA TGCAGCGTTGGGGAAACTAGCGGCCATACGCAGTATTTT.

This chain uses TRBV20-1 with TRBJ2-3; maybe TRBD1 (6 bases). The CDR3 extends over 17 amino acids. CDR1 is DFQATT and CDR2 is SNEGSKA in the germline V gene (reference sequence). V dropped 4 bases and J dropped 1 base, with 21 bases sitting between them. CDR3 protein: CSATGFMGTPGTDTQYF. CDR3 DNA sequence: TGCAGTGCTACCGGATTTATGGGGACACCAGGCACAGATACGCAGTATTTT.

This clonotype was seen a few times. This chain links TRBV27 with TRBJ2-5; 15 bases map to TRBD2. V dropped 3 bases and J dropped 8; count of bases not matched to a gene: 7. The CDR3 length is 16 residues. The germline gives CDR1 MNHEY, CDR2 SMNVEV (reference sequence). The DNA for the CDR3 is TGTGCCAGCAGTTTGGGACTAGCGGGAGGACCTGCTACCCAGTACTTC. Residues: CASSLGLAGGPATQYF.

The chain carries TRBV2 and TRBJ2-5; possibly TRBD1 or TRBD2 for D (5 bases each). Germline V gives CDR1 SNHLY, CDR2 FYNNEI. This CDR3 is 16 amino acids long. V lost 6 bases, J lost 2 bases, and 19 bases lay in between. The chain's CDR3 is CASRLTPLGEQETQYF. CDR3 DNA: TGTGCCAGCAGGCTAACGCCACTAGGGGAACAAGAGACCCAGTACTTC. Together with reference TRBV2 and TRBJ2-5, the CDR3 gives the full variable domain: EPEVTQTPSHQVTQMGQEVILRCVPISNHLYFYWYRQILGQKVEFLVSFYNNEISEKSEIFDDQFSVERPDGSNFTLKIRSTKLEDSAMYFCASRLTPLGEQETQYFGPGTRLLVL.

This clonotype has more than one count but fewer than ten. The genes are TRBV7-2 and TRBJ2-3; D ambiguous. The CDR3 has 14 residues. The germline V and J ends were trimmed by 5 bases and 3 bases, with 12 bases remaining between them. The germline gives CDR1 SGHTA, CDR2 FQGNSA. Written as DNA, the CDR3 is TGTGCCAGCAGCCAGATGGCTCTTACAGATACGCAGTATTTT. Protein sequence: CASSQMALTDTQYF. Variable domain in full (rest from reference TRBV7-2 and TRBJ2-3): GAGVSQSPSNKVTEKGKDVELRCDPISGHTALYWYRQSLGQGLEFLIYFQGNSAPDKSGLPSDRFSAERTGGSVSTLTIQRTQQEDSAVYLCASSQMALTDTQYFGPGTRLTVL.